This T cell receptor beta chain originates from a study of glioma-infiltrating T cells after dendritic cell vaccination. Germline CDR1 LNHDA, CDR2 SQIVND (reference sequence). V was clipped by 3 bases and J by 2 bases, with 9 bases between them. The CDR3 contains 14 residues. Profiled with immunoSEQ multiplex PCR; TCRdb holds only in-frame clones, not every one. The sample lists some 99,000 clones, around 80% seen once, with approximately 5.4% in the top ten. Time point given: after dendritic cell vaccination, including at tumor progression/relapse. Sequenced here: blood, sampled after dendritic cell vaccination. The clonotype originates from a human donor with glioblastoma. The chain links TRBV19 to TRBJ2-3; D is perhaps TRBD2 (5 bases). DNA of the CDR3: TGTGCCAGTAGTATCAACGGGGTCACAGATACGCAGTATTTT. Its translation: CASSINGVTDTQYF.